The rows below give T cell receptor beta chains drawn from one sample of a study of spatial heterogeneity in lung cancer. Each CDR3 protein is one row after TCRdb ran MiXCR on the 5' RACE reads. The sample records roughly 50,000 distinct CDR3 sequences, approximately 7.6% being singletons. The sample here was PBMCs, taken at surgery. The origin of the receptors is a female donor with early-stage non-small cell lung cancer. Both conserved end residues are part of each CDR3. Fields, in order: V gene, D gene, clone size, J gene, CDR3 DNA, CDR3 protein. The D gene is left open where the match is weak. Clone size appears in some rows only: once, few, many, or a class for an expanded clone.

TRBV20-1,NA,few,TRBJ2-2,TGCAGTGCTAGTGGGGAAAAGAACACCGGGGAGCTGTTTTTT,CSASGEKNTGELFF
TRBV5-1,NA,few,TRBJ2-1,TGCGCCAGCAGCTTGGAAGGGATTTCCTACAATGAGCAGTTCTTC,CASSLEGISYNEQFF
TRBV6-2/TRBV6-3,NA,few,TRBJ1-5,TGTGCCACCACCGAGGGGTCGGGCAATCAGCCCCAGCATTTT,CATTEGSGNQPQHF
TRBV20-1,NA,few,TRBJ1-1,TGCAGTGCTCGGCCAGGCGCAGCACCCGTTGAAGCTTTCTTT,CSARPGAAPVEAFF
TRBV6-6,TRBD1,NA,TRBJ1-6,TGTGCCAGCAGCAACAGGGGATATTCACCCCTCCACTTT,CASSNRGYSPLHF
TRBV5-1,NA,NA,TRBJ2-2,TGCGCCAGCAGCATCACCGGGGAGCTGTTTTTT,CASSITGELFF
TRBV7-2,NA,NA,TRBJ2-1,TGTGCCAGCAGCCTCAGACGGATCCAGGACAATGAGCAGTTCTTC,CASSLRRIQDNEQFF
TRBV19,NA,few,TRBJ1-4,TGTGCCAGTGGTGATTTTACTACGGGTGAAAAACTGTTTTTT,CASGDFTTGEKLFF
TRBV29-1,NA,NA,TRBJ1-1,TGCAGCGTTGGGACAGCCACGGGCACTGAAGCTTTCTTT,CSVGTATGTEAFF
TRBV12-3/TRBV12-4,TRBD1,few,TRBJ2-2,TGTGCCAGCCTTCCAAAACCGTTTAGGGGGCTCCCGAACACCGGGGAGCTGTTTTTT,CASLPKPFRGLPNTGELFF
TRBV28,NA,many,TRBJ1-2,TGTGCCAGCACCCTCCGGCCAGGGGTTAGCTATGGCTACACCTTC,CASTLRPGVSYGYTF
TRBV29-1,TRBD1,few,TRBJ2-7,TGCAGCGTTGAATCCGGACAGGGTTACGAGCAGTACTTC,CSVESGQGYEQYF
TRBV6-2/TRBV6-3,TRBD1,few,TRBJ2-7,TGTGCCAGTCAGAGGGGACAGCCTCAGTACTACGAGCAGTACTTC,CASQRGQPQYYEQYF
TRBV5-1,NA,few,TRBJ1-3,TGCGCCAGCAGCTTGAATGCGGCCAGGTCTGGAAACACCATATATTTT,CASSLNAARSGNTIYF
TRBV6-2/TRBV6-3,NA,NA,TRBJ2-1,TGTGCCAGCAGCCCGAGACTGACTAATGAGCAGTTCTTC,CASSPRLTNEQFF
TRBV6-5,NA,NA,TRBJ1-2,TGTGCCAGCAGCTCTTTCTATCAGGCGTCGGGCAACTATGGCTACACCTTC,CASSSFYQASGNYGYTF
TRBV6-2/TRBV6-3,TRBD2,few,TRBJ2-1,TGTGCCAGCAGTTACTCGGGCGGGGGGGCCAACTACAATGAGCAGTTCTTC,CASSYSGGGANYNEQFF
TRBV7-2,TRBD1,NA,TRBJ1-4,TGTGCCAGCAGCCAACGGGGACAGGGGTACGAAAAACTGTTTTTT,CASSQRGQGYEKLFF
TRBV12-3/TRBV12-4,NA,NA,TRBJ2-1,TGTGCCAGCGGAAGAGGAGGGGGGGGTAATGAGCAGTTCTTC,CASGRGGGGNEQFF
TRBV3-1,TRBD2,NA,TRBJ2-5,TGTGCCAGCGGGACTAGCGGGGGGACGGAGACCCAGTACTTC,CASGTSGGTETQYF
TRBV21-1,NA,NA,TRBJ2-1,TGTGCCAGCAGCAAAAGCCCGACTACCCTAACCTACAATGAGCAGTTCTTC,CASSKSPTTLTYNEQFF
TRBV7-2,NA,many,TRBJ1-1,TGTGCCAGCAGCTTGTCCTGGGATTTGGACACTGAAGCTTTCTTT,CASSLSWDLDTEAFF
TRBV7-2,TRBD2,NA,TRBJ2-3,TGTGCCAGCAGCTTAGAGCGGGGGTATGAAGATACGCAGTATTTT,CASSLERGYEDTQYF
TRBV7-2,NA,many,TRBJ2-3,TGTGCCAGCAGCTTAGGGGGGGGCCGCACAGATACGCAGTATTTT,CASSLGGGRTDTQYF
TRBV12-3/TRBV12-4,NA,many,TRBJ1-1,TGTGCCAGCAGCCCACCGAAGATGGGGAACACTGAAGCTTTCTTT,CASSPPKMGNTEAFF
TRBV27,NA,many,TRBJ1-5,TGTGCCAGCAGAACCTGGGACGGAGGTCAGCCCCAGCATTTT,CASRTWDGGQPQHF
TRBV11-3,NA,NA,TRBJ2-5,TGTGCCAGCAGCTTAAATAGCCCGGCGGAGACCCAGTACTTC,CASSLNSPAETQYF
TRBV20-1,NA,many,TRBJ2-3,TGCAGTGCTAGAGGGGCAGGGAGAGATACGCAGTATTTT,CSARGAGRDTQYF
TRBV7-2,NA,NA,TRBJ2-2,TGTGCCAGCAGCCCAGGGGGGGGTCCCCCCGGGGAGCTGTTTTTT,CASSPGGGPPGELFF
TRBV30,TRBD2,many,TRBJ2-3,TGTGCCTGGAGGGGACTAGCGGGGGATGTAGATACGCAGTATTTT,CAWRGLAGDVDTQYF
TRBV12-3/TRBV12-4,TRBD1,NA,TRBJ2-6,TGTGCCAGCAGGATGACAGGGGTGAGCTCTGGGGCCAACGTCCTGACTTTC,CASRMTGVSSGANVLTF
TRBV7-2,NA,NA,TRBJ2-2,TGTGCCAGCAGACCAGGGTACGCGAACACCGGGGAGCTGTTTTTT,CASRPGYANTGELFF
TRBV7-8,TRBD1,many,TRBJ2-7,TGTGCCAGCAGCTTACGCACAGGGGGGCCTACCTACGAGCAGTACTTC,CASSLRTGGPTYEQYF
TRBV7-8,TRBD2,few,TRBJ2-1,TGTGCCAGCAGAGACGGGACTAGCGGGGTAGGGAGTGAGCAGTTCTTC,CASRDGTSGVGSEQFF
TRBV3-1,NA,NA,TRBJ1-4,TGTGCCAGCAGCCAGCAGTCTCAAAGGGGTGAAAAACTGTTTTTT,CASSQQSQRGEKLFF
TRBV5-1,NA,NA,TRBJ1-1,TGCGCCAGCAGCTTGGCCCCGGGGTACACTGAAGCTTTCTTT,CASSLAPGYTEAFF
TRBV7-2,TRBD2,NA,TRBJ2-7,TGTGCCAGCAGCTTAGTCACCGGGGAGGGCTACGAGCAGTACTTC,CASSLVTGEGYEQYF
TRBV18,NA,NA,TRBJ1-1,TGTGCCAGCTCACGGGACTGGAACACTGAAGCTTTCTTT,CASSRDWNTEAFF
TRBV7-9,TRBD2,many,TRBJ2-3,TGTGCCAGCAGCTTAGGGGAAGGACTAGCCACAGATACGCAGTATTTT,CASSLGEGLATDTQYF
TRBV7-2,NA,few,TRBJ1-1,TGTGCCAGCAGTCAAATGGACATTGAAGCTTTCTTT,CASSQMDIEAFF
TRBV7-9,TRBD1,NA,TRBJ2-2,TGTGCCAGCAGCTCCTGGACAGGAACCCCAACCGGGGAGCTGTTTTTT,CASSSWTGTPTGELFF
TRBV6-5,NA,few,TRBJ1-6,TGTGCCAGCAGTCCGGGAGGGGACATCTTTAATTCACCCCTCCACTTT,CASSPGGDIFNSPLHF
TRBV20-1,NA,few,TRBJ1-1,TGCAGTGCTAGAGTGTACGGTAAAGGGGACATGAACACTGAAGCTTTCTTT,CSARVYGKGDMNTEAFF
TRBV7-9,NA,NA,TRBJ2-7,TGTGCCAGCAGCTTAACGACCGGGACACTCATCTACGAGCAGTACTTC,CASSLTTGTLIYEQYF
TRBV11-2,NA,NA,TRBJ2-1,TGTGCCAGCAGCCCCCTTGGGACCGGCTCCTACAATGAGCAGTTCTTC,CASSPLGTGSYNEQFF
TRBV19,NA,few,TRBJ1-1,TGTGCCAGTAGCCAGAGGGCAGGGGAGAACACTGAAGCTTTCTTT,CASSQRAGENTEAFF
TRBV6-5,TRBD1,many,TRBJ2-2,TGTGCCAGCAGTTACTCGGACAGGGGAGACACCGGGGAGCTGTTTTTT,CASSYSDRGDTGELFF
TRBV4-3,TRBD2,few,TRBJ2-3,TGCGCCAGCAGCCGTCGAGGCGGGGGGGCAGATACGCAGTATTTT,CASSRRGGGADTQYF